The sequence of this T cell receptor (beta chain) was determined in a study of T cell changes during pregnancy in multiple sclerosis (dated by TCRdb to 2018 to 2020). As for the study more broadly: The study looked at changes in the T cell repertoire across pregnancy in women with multiple sclerosis.

The library came from the immunoSEQ multiplex PCR assay. Drawn from immuneACCESS, this table holds only the in-frame rearrangements with V and J called that TCRdb kept. Clones are partly lost; checked studies trace under half to an unresolved V gene and leave the rest unexplained. Counted in this sample were more than 35,000 clones; around 90% of them appeared once. Over 0.45% of the sample belongs to the ten largest clones. This clone was seen just once. Its cognate antigen has yet to be identified. One base away there is no much larger clone; base qualities are not given. The receptor was derived from a female donor with multiple sclerosis, enrolled in a pregnancy study. The sample in question was CD4+ T cells from peripheral blood mononuclear cells, obtained in the second trimester of pregnancy.

The DNA sequence follows: TGTGCCAGCAGCGCCGACACCTCTGGAAACACCATATATTTT. Its protein product is CASSADTSGNTIYF. The V and J segments used are TRBV2 and TRBJ1-3, with the D gene too uncertain to name. Inclusive of the bounding cysteine and phenylalanine, the CDR3 is 14 residues long. Just the 42-base CDR3 DNA is kept, in frame starting at base 1. As encoded in the germline V gene, CDR1 is SNHLY while CDR2 is FYNNEI. V is reduced by 6 bases and J by 0 bases, leaving a spacing of 9 bases between them.